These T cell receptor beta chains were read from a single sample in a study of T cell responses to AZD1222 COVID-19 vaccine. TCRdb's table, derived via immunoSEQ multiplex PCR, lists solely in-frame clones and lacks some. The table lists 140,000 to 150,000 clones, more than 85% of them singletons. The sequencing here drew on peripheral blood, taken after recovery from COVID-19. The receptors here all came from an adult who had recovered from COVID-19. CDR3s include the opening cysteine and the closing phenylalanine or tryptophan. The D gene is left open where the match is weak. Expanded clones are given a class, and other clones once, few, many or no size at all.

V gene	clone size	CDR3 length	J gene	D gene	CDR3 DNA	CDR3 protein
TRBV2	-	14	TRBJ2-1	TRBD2	TGTGCCAGCAGAGGGGCTAGCGGGAGCAGTGAGCAGTTCTTC	CASRGASGSSEQFF
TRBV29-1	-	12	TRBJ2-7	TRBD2	TGCAGCGTTGTTGCGGGAGCGGACGAGCAGTACTTC	CSVVAGADEQYF
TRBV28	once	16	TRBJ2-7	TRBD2	TGTGCCAGCAGGGGGACATGGGGCGGGGGGCACTACGAGCAGTACTTC	CASRGTWGGGHYEQYF
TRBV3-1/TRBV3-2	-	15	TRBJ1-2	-	TGTGCCAGCAGCCAAGAGGGCAGGGTCAGCTATGGCTACACCTTC	CASSQEGRVSYGYTF
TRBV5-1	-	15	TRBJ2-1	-	TGCGCCAGCAGCTTGGCGGTGAGCTCCTACAATGAGCAGTTCTTC	CASSLAVSSYNEQFF
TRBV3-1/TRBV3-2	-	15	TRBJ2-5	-	TGTGCCAGCAGCCAAGAATGGACTACCCAAGAGACCCAGTACTTC	CASSQEWTTQETQYF
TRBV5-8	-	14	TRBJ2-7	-	TGTGCCAGCAGCTTGGAGCGGGCGGGGAACGAGCAGTACTTC	CASSLERAGNEQYF
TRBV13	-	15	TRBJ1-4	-	TGTGCCAGCAGCCTAGCTCGGGTGGGAGATGAAAAACTGTTTTTT	CASSLARVGDEKLFF
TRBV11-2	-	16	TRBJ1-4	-	TGTGCCAGCAGCTTAGTAGGACAGTCAACTAATGAAAAACTGTTTTTT	CASSLVGQSTNEKLFF
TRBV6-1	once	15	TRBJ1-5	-	TGTGCCAGCAGTGAAGGTTACAGGGGCAATCAGCCCCAGCATTTT	CASSEGYRGNQPQHF
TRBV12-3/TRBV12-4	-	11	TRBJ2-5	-	TGTGCCAGCAGTGTCGCTGCGACCCAGTACTTC	CASSVAATQYF
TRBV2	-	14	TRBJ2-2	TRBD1	TGTGCCAGCAGCACCGGGACAGGCACCGGGGAGCTGTTTTTT	CASSTGTGTGELFF